The clone carrying this T cell receptor (beta chain) is medium-sized. Its matching antigen is unknown. TCRdb re-analysed the PCR reads in MiXCR, keeping a single row per CDR3 protein. Of about 8,300 distinct CDR3 sequences listed, roughly 33% were seen once; the top ten hold under 7%. CDR3 length equals 14 residues. Germline assignment: CDR1 SGHDT and CDR2 YYEEEE. V lost 4 bases and J 5 bases, leaving 15 bases between the germline ends. This sample is part of a study of molecular identifiers for immune sequencing clone quantification. Study results and caveats: Clonotypes topping 20 RNA copies carried over 97% of effector molecules but under 1% of naive ones.

RNA fractions of 10%, 30% or 50% and 20,000 to 1,000,000 sorted cells were the source of naive CD8 libraries. The clonotype comes from a human donor in good health. Some libraries in this study had Jurkat cell RNA spiked in. The chain couples TRBV5-6 to TRBJ2-5; D is possibly TRBD1 or TRBD2 (5 bases each). Source material: naive CD8+ T cells from blood, with Jurkat cell RNA spiked in. Specified subset: FACS-sorted CD8+CD4-CCR7+CD45RA+ naive T cells. CDR3 sequence (DNA): TGTGCCAGCAGCCTCCTCATATGGGGGGAGACCCAGTACTTC. This codes for CASSLLIWGETQYF.